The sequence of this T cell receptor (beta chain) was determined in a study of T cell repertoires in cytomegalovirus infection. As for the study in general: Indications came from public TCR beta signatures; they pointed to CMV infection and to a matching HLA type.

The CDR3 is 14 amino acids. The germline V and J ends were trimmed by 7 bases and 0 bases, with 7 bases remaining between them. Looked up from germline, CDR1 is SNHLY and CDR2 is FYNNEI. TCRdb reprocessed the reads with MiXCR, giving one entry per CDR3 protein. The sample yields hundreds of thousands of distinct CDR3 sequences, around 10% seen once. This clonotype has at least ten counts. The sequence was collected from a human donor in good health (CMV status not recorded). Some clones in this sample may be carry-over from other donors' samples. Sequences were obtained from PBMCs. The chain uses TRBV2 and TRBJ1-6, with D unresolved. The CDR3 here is CASKESSYNSPLHF. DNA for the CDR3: TGTGCCAGCAAGGAGAGCTCCTATAATTCACCCCTCCACTTT.